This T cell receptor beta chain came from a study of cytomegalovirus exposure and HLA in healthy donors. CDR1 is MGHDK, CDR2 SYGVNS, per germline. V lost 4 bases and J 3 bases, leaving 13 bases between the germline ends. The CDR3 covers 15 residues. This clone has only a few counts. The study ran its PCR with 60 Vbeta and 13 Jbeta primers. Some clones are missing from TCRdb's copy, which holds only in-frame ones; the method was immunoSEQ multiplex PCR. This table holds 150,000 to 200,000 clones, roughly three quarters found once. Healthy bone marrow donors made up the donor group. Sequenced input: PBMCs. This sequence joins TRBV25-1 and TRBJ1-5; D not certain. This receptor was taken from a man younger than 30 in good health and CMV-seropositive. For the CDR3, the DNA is TGTGCCAGCAGTGGTGATTTAGGAGACAATCAGCCCCAGCATTTT. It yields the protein CASSGDLGDNQPQHF.